One TCR beta chain is described in this entry. Antigen unknown. This entry comes from a study of cytomegalovirus exposure and HLA in healthy donors. The PCR contained 60 Vbeta and 13 Jbeta primers. Assay used: immunoSEQ multiplex PCR; TCRdb lists only in-frame clones, some missing. The sample records 85,000 to 100,000 clones, around 81% being singletons. General observations from the study: The authors later linked a missense DCLRE1C variant to TCR beta V- and J-gene trimming.

V trimming: 5 bases; J trimming: 3 bases; junction bases outside the gene matches: 3. Looked up from germline, CDR1 is GTSNPN and CDR2 is SVGIG (reference sequence). The CDR3 has 13 residues. The sample comprised PBMCs. The V and J genes are TRBV30 and TRBJ2-7; 11 positions agree with TRBD2. The TCR sequence derives from a female donor in good health and CMV-seropositive. The chain's CDR3 is CAWSSGRNYEQYF. CDR3 in DNA: TGTGCCTGGTCTAGCGGGAGGAACTACGAGCAGTACTTC. Using reference TRBV30 and TRBJ2-7 for the parts outside the CDR3, the full variable domain is SQTIHQWPATLVQPVGSPLSLECTVEGTSNPNLYWYRQAAGRGLQLLFYSVGIGQISSEVPQNLSASRPQDRQFILSSKKLLLSDSGFYLCAWSSGRNYEQYFGPGTRLTVT.